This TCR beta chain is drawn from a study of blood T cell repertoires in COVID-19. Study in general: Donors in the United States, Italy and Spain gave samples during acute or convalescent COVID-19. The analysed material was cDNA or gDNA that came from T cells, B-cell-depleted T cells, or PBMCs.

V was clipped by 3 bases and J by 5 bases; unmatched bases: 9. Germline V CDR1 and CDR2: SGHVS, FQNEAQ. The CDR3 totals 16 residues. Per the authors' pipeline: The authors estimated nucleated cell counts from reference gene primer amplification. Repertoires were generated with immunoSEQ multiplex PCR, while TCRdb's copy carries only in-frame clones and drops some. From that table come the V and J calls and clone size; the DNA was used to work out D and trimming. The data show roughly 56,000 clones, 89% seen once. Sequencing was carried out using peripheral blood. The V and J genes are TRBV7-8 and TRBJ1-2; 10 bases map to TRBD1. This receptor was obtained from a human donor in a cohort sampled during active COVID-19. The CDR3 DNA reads TGTGCCAGCAGCTTTATTCCCGGGACAGGGGCATATGGCTACACCTTC. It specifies CASSFIPGTGAYGYTF.